The 26 T cell receptor beta chains in this list originate from one sample, sequenced in a study of blood T cell repertoires in COVID-19. Measured with immunoSEQ multiplex PCR; TCRdb has only the in-frame clones, and not every one. The profile covers some 300,000 clones, with nearly 90% appearing a single time and roughly a tenth taken by the ten largest. The sequenced sample consisted of PBMCs or T cells enriched from blood (not recorded which). These receptor sequences come from a young woman who had recovered from COVID-19.

The CDR3 nucleotides are TGTGCCTGGAGCCCCGGCCTTTCGGGCTATGGCTACACCTTC. It yields the protein CAWSPGLSGYGYTF. The V call is TRBV30, the J call TRBJ1-2; D is uncertain. This CDR3 spans 14 amino acids. Trimming took 3 bases from V and 4 from J, leaving 15 bases between them. The germline V gene encodes CDR1 GTSNPN and CDR2 SVGIG (reference sequence). Using reference TRBV30 and TRBJ1-2 for the parts outside the CDR3, the full variable domain is SQTIHQWPATLVQPVGSPLSLECTVEGTSNPNLYWYRQAAGRGLQLLFYSVGIGQISSEVPQNLSASRPQDRQFILSSKKLLLSDSGFYLCAWSPGLSGYGYTFGSGTRLTVV.

CDR3 sequence: CASSLTGGNEQYF. In DNA, the CDR3 is TGTGCCAGCAGCCTTACAGGGGGCAACGAGCAGTACTTC. V and J are TRBV6-5 and TRBJ2-7; TRBD1 matches 9 bases. The trim removed 6 bases at V and 5 bases at J, leaving 5 bases unmatched. Germline CDR1 reads MNHEY; CDR2 reads SVGAGI. There are 13 residues in the CDR3.

The chain recombines TRBV6-1 with TRBJ2-1, with 9 bases that match TRBD2. J lost 7 bases, V lost 1 base, and 14 bases had no gene match. The CDR3 length is 18 residues. Germline V gives CDR1 MNHNS, CDR2 SASEGT. The CDR3 sequence is CASSEVVGLLAGMNEQFF. CDR3 bases: TGTGCCAGCAGTGAAGTAGTGGGACTTCTAGCGGGAATGAATGAGCAGTTCTTC.

The chain links TRBV6-1 to TRBJ1-5; 7 bases fit TRBD1. The CDR3 is 16 residues long. CDR1 is MNHNS, CDR2 SASEGT, per germline. V shed 3 bases, J shed 6 bases, and the junction held 11 bases outside the gene matches. CDR3 amino acids: CASSDPPTGRGQPQHF. DNA of the CDR3: TGTGCCAGCAGTGACCCCCCGACAGGGCGGGGTCAGCCCCAGCATTTT.

This chain links TRBV5-1 with TRBJ1-1; 7 positions agree with TRBD1. Germline lookup yields CDR1 SGHRS and CDR2 YFSETQ. This CDR3 is 15 amino acids long. V gave up 4 bases and J gave up 4 bases; unmatched junction bases: 10. CDR3 sequence (DNA): TGCGCCAGCAGCGGAACACAGGGGAGTAGCACTGAAGCTTTCTTT. Translated, it gives CASSGTQGSSTEAFF.

DNA of the CDR3: TGTGCCAGCAGCTTACTAAGGGGGCGCAGTGCCGGGGAGCTGTTTTTT. Residues: CASSLLRGRSAGELFF. The chain couples TRBV7-9 to TRBJ2-2; 7 bases are shared with TRBD1. CDR1 SEHNR and CDR2 FQNEAQ come from the germline V gene (reference sequence). This CDR3 spans 16 amino acids. Unmatched junction bases numbered 9, after V lost 2 bases and J lost 6 bases.

Concerning this clone: A junction end diverges from the germline sequence, so it may reflect a read error. The rearrangement links TRBV7-7 to TRBJ2-5, with 12 bases that match TRBD2. The CDR3 has 20 residues. CDR1 is SSHAT and CDR2 is FNYEAQ in the germline V gene (reference sequence). CDR3 nucleotide sequence: TGTGCTAGCAGCTTAGGGGATGGACTAGCGGGACCAACTTGGGGGGAGACCCAGTACTTC. It translates to CASSLGDGLAGPTWGETQYF.

The chain recombines TRBV3-1 (or the pseudogene TRBV3-2) with TRBJ1-6, with 7 nucleotides matching TRBD1. CDR3 length: 16 residues. CDR1 LGHDT and CDR2 YNNKEL come from the germline V gene (reference sequence). The V gene end was trimmed by 0 bases and the J gene end by 7 bases; junction bases not matched to a gene: 6. The CDR3 nucleotides are TGTGCCAGCAGCCAAGATTATGAGGGGGCGAATTCACCCCTCCACTTT. As protein: CASSQDYEGANSPLHF.

The J gene is TRBJ1-6, the V gene TRBV7-2; D gene ambiguous. V shed 1 base and J shed 7 bases, with 8 bases lying between them. There are 14 residues in the CDR3. Germline V gene sequence: CDR1 SGHTA, CDR2 FQGNSA. CDR3 in amino acids: CASSLEQLNSPLHF. DNA of the CDR3: TGTGCCAGCAGCTTAGAACAGTTGAATTCACCCCTCCACTTT.

This chain links TRBV29-1 with TRBJ2-3, with 8 positions matching TRBD1. V lost 6 bases and J lost 2; bases outside the gene matches: 10. Germline loops: CDR1 SQVTM, CDR2 ANQGSEA. The CDR3 covers 15 residues. CDR3: CSVSGQGGATDTQYF. As DNA, the CDR3 is TGCAGCGTGTCTGGACAGGGTGGAGCCACAGATACGCAGTATTTT.

The chain joins TRBV12-5 to TRBJ1-1; no firm D call. V lost 3 bases and J 1 base, leaving 9 bases between the germline ends. The CDR3 is 14 amino acids. Germline CDR1 is LGHNT and CDR2 is FRNRAP. The CDR3 here is CASGFFTENTEAFF. The CDR3 coding sequence is TGTGCTAGTGGTTTTTTTACAGAGAACACTGAAGCTTTCTTT.

This clone came up once. This chain links TRBV19 with TRBJ2-1, with 11 bases that match TRBD2. The CDR3 runs 20 residues. The germline gives CDR1 LNHDA, CDR2 SQIVND (reference sequence). Unmatched junction bases numbered 23, after V lost 7 bases and J lost 6 bases. The chain's CDR3 is CASTDPNYLAGGPGFNEQFF. CDR3 bases: TGTGCCAGTACTGACCCAAACTATTTAGCGGGAGGGCCGGGGTTCAATGAGCAGTTCTTC.

This clone turned up a few times. This sequence joins TRBV3-1 (or the pseudogene TRBV3-2) and TRBJ2-7; D not resolved. The CDR3 spans 14 residues. From germline, CDR1 is LGHDT and CDR2 YNNKEL (reference sequence). V lost 3 bases and J 1 base, leaving 10 bases between the germline ends. The CDR3: CASSHGSRSYEQYF. For the CDR3, the DNA is TGTGCCAGCAGCCACGGCTCGCGGTCCTACGAGCAGTACTTC.

The gene calls are TRBV18 and TRBJ1-2; 7 nucleotides align to TRBD1. This CDR3 has 13 amino acids. V shed 0 bases, J shed 8 bases, and the junction held 3 bases outside the gene matches. The germline V gene has CDR1 KGHSH and CDR2 LQKENI. This CDR3 is CASSPPTGLGYTF. CDR3 DNA sequence: TGTGCCAGCTCACCACCGACAGGGCTGGGCTACACCTTC.

This rearrangement joins TRBV4-2 to TRBJ2-2, with D perhaps TRBD2 (5 bases). CDR1 LGHNA and CDR2 YNFKEQ come from the germline V gene. The V gene lost 0 bases and the J gene lost 5 bases, with 13 bases spanning the gap. CDR3 length: 16 residues. CDR3 nucleotides: TGTGCCAGCAGCCAAGAGGGGAGTAGCCTGACCGGGGAGCTGTTTTTT. It translates to CASSQEGSSLTGELFF.

The V gene is TRBV15, the J gene TRBJ2-4, with 8 bases lining up with TRBD1. The CDR3 runs to 13 residues. Germline V gene sequence: CDR1 LNHNV, CDR2 YYDKDF (reference sequence). V shed 5 bases and J 13 bases; nucleotides not matched to a gene: 10. The CDR3 region is CATSGQHRDRQYF. As DNA, the CDR3 is TGTGCCACCAGCGGCCAGCACCGGGACAGGCAGTACTTC.

This clone came up a few times. The chain joins TRBV28 to TRBJ2-1, with 11 bases that match TRBD2. Per the germline V gene, CDR1 is MDHEN and CDR2 is SYDVKM. CDR3 length: 13 residues. The V gene end was trimmed by 7 bases and the J gene end by 7 bases; junction bases not matched to a gene: 3. CDR3 in amino acids: CASTLAGGNEQFF. The CDR3, as DNA: TGTGCCAGCACCCTAGCGGGAGGTAATGAGCAGTTCTTC.

In this sample, this clone turned up once. The rearrangement uses TRBV12-5 and TRBJ1-1, with 7 bases matching TRBD1. The trim removed 2 bases at V and 10 bases at J, leaving 10 bases unmatched. The CDR3 runs to 14 residues. The V gene's germline CDR1 is LGHNT and CDR2 FRNRAP. CDR3: CASGLPGQEAGAFF. CDR3 coding DNA: TGTGCTAGTGGTTTGCCCGGACAGGAGGCTGGAGCTTTCTTT.

This chain links TRBV7-8 with TRBJ2-1; 9 bases fit TRBD1. Looked up from germline, CDR1 is SGHVS and CDR2 is FQNEAQ. CDR3 length equals 14 residues. With V trimmed by 4 bases and J by 7 bases, 5 bases remained unmatched. CDR3 in DNA: TGTGCCAGCAGCTATACAGGGGGCCGGAATGAGCAGTTCTTC. It is translated as CASSYTGGRNEQFF.

This clone was observed once. The CDR3 DNA is TGTGCCATCAGTGGAAGCGGGAGGGGGACAGATACGCAGTATTTT. Protein: CAISGSGRGTDTQYF. The chain recombines TRBV10-3 with TRBJ2-3, with 10 bases aligning to TRBD2. With V trimmed by 4 bases and J by 3 bases, 4 bases remained unmatched. Germline-derived CDR1 and CDR2 are ENHRY and SYGVKD. CDR3 length equals 15 residues.

This chain connects TRBV7-9 to TRBJ2-7; D is unresolved. The CDR3 length is 11 residues. The V and J ends lost 4 bases and 6 bases respectively, with 7 bases between them. Germline V lookup: CDR1 SEHNR, CDR2 FQNEAQ (reference sequence). CDR3 in amino acids: CASSSNSEQYF. DNA of the CDR3: TGTGCCAGCAGCTCCAACTCCGAGCAGTACTTC.

This chain links TRBV6-6 with TRBJ1-5; 7 bases fit TRBD1. The germline CDR1 and CDR2 sequences are MNHNY and SVGAGI (reference sequence). The CDR3 length is 17 residues. J gave up 6 bases and V 5 bases, and 16 bases lay outside the gene matches. Written as DNA, the CDR3 is TGTGCCAGCAGTCGGTCCTACAGGGGCCAAGGAGGTCAGCCCCAGCATTTT. Translated, it gives CASSRSYRGQGGQPQHF.

V is TRBV9 and J is TRBJ2-3, with D maybe TRBD2 (6 bases). Germline CDR1 and CDR2: SGDLS and YYNGEE. V lost 4 bases to trimming and J lost 5 bases, with 20 bases between them. CDR3 size: 16 residues. The CDR3 reads CASSRGMGLQLDTQYF. The CDR3 region has the DNA TGTGCCAGCAGCCGTGGAATGGGACTGCAACTAGATACGCAGTATTTT.

The rearrangement links TRBV5-1 to TRBJ2-1, with D perhaps matching TRBD2 (6 bases). Trimming stripped 6 bases from V and 7 bases from J, with 20 bases between. Germline values: CDR1 SGHRS, CDR2 YFSETQ. This CDR3 has 15 residues. Here the CDR3 DNA reads TGCGCCAGCAATTCAATGGGGGAGGTCGGGAATGAGCAGTTCTTC. Protein product: CASNSMGEVGNEQFF.

This sequence joins TRBV28 and TRBJ1-2, with D maybe TRBD1 (5 bases). V lost 8 bases and J lost 0, with 16 bases in between. The CDR3 contains 15 residues. Germline V lookup: CDR1 MDHEN, CDR2 SYDVKM. CDR3 in amino acids: CASARAGETNYGYTF. CDR3 in DNA: TGTGCCAGCGCACGGGCGGGGGAAACTAACTATGGCTACACCTTC.

The table lists this clone with a count of one. In the same sample, other DNA sequences code for this CDR3. The chain is built from TRBV5-6 and TRBJ2-7; TRBD2 aligns across 8 bases. The length of the CDR3 is 15 residues. After removal of 0 bases from V and 1 base from J, the junction contained 3 bases not matched to a gene. Germline assignment: CDR1 SGHDT and CDR2 YYEEEE. The CDR3 region is CASSLGLAGSYEQYF. DNA of the CDR3: TGTGCCAGCAGCTTGGGGCTAGCGGGTTCCTACGAGCAGTACTTC.